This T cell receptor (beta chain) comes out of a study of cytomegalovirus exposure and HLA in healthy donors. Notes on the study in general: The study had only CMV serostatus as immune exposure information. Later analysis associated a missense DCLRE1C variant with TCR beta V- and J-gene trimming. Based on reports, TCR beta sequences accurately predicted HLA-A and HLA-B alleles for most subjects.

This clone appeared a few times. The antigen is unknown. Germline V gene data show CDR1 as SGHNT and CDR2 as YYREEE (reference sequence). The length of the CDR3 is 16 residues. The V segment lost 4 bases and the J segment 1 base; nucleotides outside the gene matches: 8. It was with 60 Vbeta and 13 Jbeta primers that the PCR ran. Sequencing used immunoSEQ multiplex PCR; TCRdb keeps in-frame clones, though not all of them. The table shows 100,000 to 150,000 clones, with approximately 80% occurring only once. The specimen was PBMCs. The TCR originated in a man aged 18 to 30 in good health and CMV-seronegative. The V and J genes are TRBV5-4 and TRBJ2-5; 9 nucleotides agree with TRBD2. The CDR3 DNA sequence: TGTGCCAGCAGCCGGCCTCGGCGGGGGGGCCAAGAGACCCAGTACTTC. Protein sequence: CASSRPRRGGQETQYF.